The next 3 T cell receptor beta chains were all read from a single sample in a study of cytomegalovirus exposure and HLA in healthy donors. Primers included in the PCR were 60 Vbeta and 13 Jbeta primers. Sequencing used immunoSEQ multiplex PCR; TCRdb keeps in-frame clones, though not all of them. Found here are some 120,000 clones, 55% to 75% of them singletons; the top ten hold roughly 9.7%. Input material: PBMCs. The receptors derive from a woman aged 40 to 50 in good health and CMV-seropositive.

The chain employs TRBV6-6 and TRBJ2-3, with 10 positions matching TRBD2. Losses at the gene ends were 2 bases for V and 5 bases for J; bases not matched to a gene: 7. CDR3 length: 16 residues. Germline CDR1 is MNHNY and CDR2 is SVGAGI (reference sequence). For the CDR3, the DNA is TGTGCCAGCAGTTACACAGCGGGAGGGCCGGAAGATACGCAGTATTTT. Protein: CASSYTAGGPEDTQYF.

This chain joins TRBV4-2 and TRBJ1-1, with a weak D call TRBD1 (5 bases). V was cut by 2 bases and J by 5 bases, with 27 bases left in between. The germline CDR1 and CDR2 sequences are LGHNA and YNFKEQ. This CDR3 is built from 19 residues. CDR3 loop: CASSQKGLGRVLFGTEAFF. The CDR3 nucleotides are TGTGCCAGCAGCCAAAAGGGCCTCGGCAGGGTTCTTTTCGGGACTGAAGCTTTCTTT.

This chain links TRBV7-2 with TRBJ2-7; D not resolved. Trimming cost V 4 bases and J 3 bases, with 13 bases left between them. This CDR3 contains 14 residues. From germline, CDR1 is SGHTA and CDR2 FQGNSA. As DNA, the CDR3 is TGTGCCAGCAGCTATGAGCCGGCAGGCTACGAGCAGTACTTC. Encoded protein: CASSYEPAGYEQYF. Supplemented by reference TRBV7-2 and TRBJ2-7, the full variable domain reads GAGVSQSPSNKVTEKGKDVELRCDPISGHTALYWYRQSLGQGLEFLIYFQGNSAPDKSGLPSDRFSAERTGGSVSTLTIQRTQQEDSAVYLCASSYEPAGYEQYFGPGTRLTVT.